The 30 T cell receptor beta chains below all came from one sample that was sequenced in a study of vaccination and CD4 T cells after COVID-19. Specified treatment: roughly ten-day PBMC culture with coronavirus spike peptide pools or control peptides (ViraFEST assay). Once obtained from cultured CD4+ T cells, the DNA was sequenced using the Oncomine TCR Beta short-read assay. TCRdb reprocessed the PCR reads via MiXCR and lists one record per CDR3 protein. The sample includes about 16,000 distinct CDR3 sequences, about 53% seen only once; the top ten take 3.7%. Their target antigens are unknown. The input for sequencing was CD4+ T cells from blood, cultured in vitro, taken before SARS-CoV-2 vaccination. The receptors were sampled from a human donor who had recovered from COVID-19.

V gene TRBV7-2 combines with J gene TRBJ1-4, with TRBD1 matching 8 bases. Trimming removed 2 bases from V and 7 bases from J; junction bases left unmatched: 3. This CDR3 contains 14 residues. Germline values: CDR1 SGHTA, CDR2 FQGNSA. The CDR3 protein is CASSLRQGAEKLFF. The CDR3, as DNA: TGTGCCAGCAGCTTAAGGCAGGGGGCTGAAAAACTGTTTTTT.

In its sample, this clonotype was seen a few times. The chain recombines TRBV20-1 with TRBJ1-2; TRBD1 agrees at 11 bases. V lost 6 bases and J lost 4; bases outside the gene matches: 7. The CDR3 sequence is 14 residues long. The germline gives CDR1 DFQATT, CDR2 SNEGSKA (reference sequence). In DNA form, the CDR3 reads TGCAGTGCCCCCGGGACAGGGGGACTCTATGGCTACACCTTC. Its protein is CSAPGTGGLYGYTF.

This clonotype was detected a few times. The chain is built from TRBV28 and TRBJ1-1; weak D call: TRBD1 (5 bases). The V gene lost 2 bases and the J gene lost 7 bases, with 14 bases spanning the gap. From germline, CDR1 is MDHEN and CDR2 SYDVKM. This CDR3 comprises 14 residues. The DNA of the CDR3 is TGTGCCAGCAGTTTACAGGGCGTGTATAATGAAGCTTTCTTT. Its translation: CASSLQGVYNEAFF.

This clonotype has just a few counts. The chain carries TRBV28 and TRBJ2-7; 8 bases align to TRBD2. Germline CDR1 MDHEN, CDR2 SYDVKM. The CDR3 consists of 15 residues. With 1 base clipped from V and 5 bases from J, the junction kept 7 bases outside the gene matches. The CDR3 DNA reads as TGTGCCAGCAGTTTATCGGGACTAGGAATGCACGAGCAGTACTTC. The encoded protein is CASSLSGLGMHEQYF.

The chain recombines TRBV19 with TRBJ1-5; D call uncertain. Germline CDR1 LNHDA, CDR2 SQIVND (reference sequence). V lost 1 base and J lost 3, with 7 bases in between. This CDR3 comprises 14 residues. This CDR3 reads CASSIGLFNQPQHF. CDR3 in DNA: TGTGCCAGTAGTATAGGGCTTTTCAATCAGCCCCAGCATTTT.

This clonotype was observed a few times. V gene TRBV20-1 combines with J gene TRBJ1-5; 11 bases align to TRBD1. This CDR3 is 14 amino acids long. From germline, CDR1 is DFQATT and CDR2 SNEGSKA (reference sequence). Trimming cost V 6 bases and J 6 bases; bases outside gene matches: 7. CDR3 region: CSANGQGAGQPQHF. CDR3 nucleotide sequence: TGCAGTGCCAACGGACAGGGGGCAGGTCAGCCCCAGCATTTT.

The chain recombines TRBV2 with TRBJ2-7, with TRBD2 matching over 14 bases. Germline values: CDR1 SNHLY, CDR2 FYNNEI. Trimming cost V 4 bases and J 2 bases; bases outside gene matches: 7. This CDR3 region has 17 residues. The CDR3 DNA reads TGTGCCAGCAGTGGGGGGACTAGCGGGGGCCCAACCTACGAGCAGTACTTC. This sequence encodes CASSGGTSGGPTYEQYF.

The chain carries TRBV19 and TRBJ2-3; D is unclear. Germline V CDR1 and CDR2: LNHDA, SQIVND (reference sequence). This CDR3 is built from 12 residues. V lost 4 bases to trimming and J lost 5 bases, with 7 bases between them. As DNA, the CDR3 is TGTGCCAGTAGTACTCTACAAGATACGCAGTATTTT. Its protein product is CASSTLQDTQYF.

The chain is built from TRBV7-9 and TRBJ1-6; possible D gene TRBD1, 5 bases. The CDR3 has 13 amino acids. The germline CDR1 and CDR2 sequences are SEHNR and FQNEAQ (reference sequence). The ends were cut back, 11 bases at V and 7 bases at J, with 15 bases in the middle. The CDR3, as DNA: TGTGCCGCAAGACAGTCTGGAAATTCACCCCTCCACTTT. Translated, it gives CAARQSGNSPLHF.

This clonotype was seen only a few times. The chain has TRBV7-9 and TRBJ2-7, with D perhaps matching TRBD1 (6 bases). The CDR3 spans 16 residues. Germline-derived CDR1 and CDR2 are SEHNR and FQNEAQ (reference sequence). With 4 bases removed from V and 4 bases from J, the gap between germline ends came to 20 bases. The CDR3 loop is CASSSNPGHLQYEQYF. The CDR3, as DNA: TGTGCCAGCAGCTCGAATCCGGGACATTTACAATACGAGCAGTACTTC.

This chain uses TRBV7-2 with TRBJ2-2, with D unresolved. Trimming stripped 1 base from V and 7 bases from J, with 7 bases between. This CDR3 is built from 13 residues. Germline V CDR1 and CDR2: SGHTA, FQGNSA. CDR3 region: CASSLEEGGELFF. The CDR3 nucleotides are TGTGCCAGCAGCTTAGAGGAAGGCGGGGAGCTGTTTTTT.

This rearrangement joins TRBV11-1 to TRBJ2-7, with TRBD2 as a possible D gene (7 bases). Trimming shortened V by 3 bases and J by 6 bases, and 12 bases separated the two germline ends. The CDR3 runs 13 residues. The V gene's germline CDR1 is SGHAT and CDR2 FQDESV (reference sequence). CDR3 residues: CASSFGGPGEQYF. The CDR3 DNA is TGTGCCAGCAGCTTCGGGGGGCCGGGCGAGCAGTACTTC.

This chain uses TRBV11-3 with TRBJ2-3, with 7 positions matching TRBD2. There are 17 residues in the CDR3. CDR1 and CDR2 (germline): SGHNT, YENEEA. V dropped 0 bases and J dropped 1; count of bases not matched to a gene: 7. CDR3 sequence: CASSLDLTGGGTDTQYF. The DNA for the CDR3 is TGTGCCAGCAGCTTAGATCTCACTGGGGGGGGCACAGATACGCAGTATTTT. Looking up the rest from reference TRBV11-3 and TRBJ2-3 gives the full variable domain: EAGVVQSPRYKIIEKKQPVAFWCNPISGHNTLYWYLQNLGQGPELLIRYENEEAVDDSQLPKDRFSAERLKGVDSTLKIQPAELGDSAVYLCASSLDLTGGGTDTQYFGPGTRLTVL.

The chain combines TRBV20-1 with TRBJ1-1, with D unresolved. There are 13 residues in the CDR3. The germline CDR1 and CDR2 sequences are DFQATT and SNEGSKA (reference sequence). The germline V and J ends were trimmed by 5 bases and 1 base, with 11 bases remaining between them. CDR3 in DNA: TGCAGTGCTGAAGAAGCAGGGAACACTGAAGCTTTCTTT. It yields the protein CSAEEAGNTEAFF.

V is TRBV15 and J is TRBJ1-5, with D uncertain. CDR1 is LNHNV and CDR2 is YYDKDF in the germline V gene (reference sequence). V was clipped by 0 bases and J by 0 bases, with 3 bases between them. The CDR3 contains 14 residues. The CDR3: CATSRDRSNQPQHF. In DNA form, the CDR3 reads TGTGCCACCAGCAGAGATCGTAGCAATCAGCCCCAGCATTTT.

This clonotype came up a few times. V gene TRBV10-3 combines with J gene TRBJ2-7; 8 bases match TRBD1. V shed 8 bases, J shed 3 bases, and the junction held 9 bases outside the gene matches. This CDR3 is built from 14 residues. Looked up from germline, CDR1 is ENHRY and CDR2 is SYGVKD. The CDR3 sequence: CAIGRTGMNYEQYF. CDR3 sequence (DNA): TGTGCCATCGGACGGACAGGGATGAACTACGAGCAGTACTTC.

The genes are TRBV6-2 or TRBV6-3 and TRBJ1-2; possibly TRBD1 for D (6 bases). The CDR3 totals 15 residues. Trimming took 6 bases from V and 4 from J, leaving 18 bases between them. The germline V gene has CDR1 MNHEY and CDR2 SVGEGT. The CDR3 spells CASSNPLDRSYGYTF. In DNA form, the CDR3 reads TGTGCCAGCAGCAACCCCCTCGACAGGAGCTATGGCTACACCTTC.

J is TRBJ1-2 and V is TRBV20-1, with 9 nucleotides matching TRBD1. CDR3 length: 15 residues. CDR1 is DFQATT and CDR2 is SNEGSKA in the germline V gene (reference sequence). V lost 6 bases, J lost 5 bases, and 13 bases stayed unmatched. The chain's CDR3 is CSAYRGETGGYGYTF. CDR3 in DNA: TGCAGTGCCTATAGAGGGGAGACAGGGGGATATGGCTACACCTTC.

This chain connects TRBV7-3 to TRBJ2-3; 8 bases are a match to TRBD2. The V and J ends lost 5 bases and 3 bases, in that order; junction bases with no gene match: 10. This CDR3 region has 16 residues. The germline V gene encodes CDR1 SGHTA and CDR2 FQGTGA. The CDR3 reads CASSPGSSGGTDTQYF. The CDR3 DNA sequence: TGTGCCAGCAGCCCCGGTTCAAGCGGGGGTACAGATACGCAGTATTTT. The entire variable domain, with the rest obtained from reference TRBV7-3 and TRBJ2-3, is as follows: GAGVSQTPSNKVTEKGKYVELRCDPISGHTALYWYRQSLGQGPEFLIYFQGTGAADDSGLPNDRFFAVRPEGSVSTLKIQRTERGDSAVYLCASSPGSSGGTDTQYFGPGTRLTVL.

The CDR3 DNA is TGTGCCAGCAGCCCGGACAGGGGAAATTCACCCCTCCACTTT. Its translation: CASSPDRGNSPLHF. The chain joins TRBV7-2 to TRBJ1-6; 9 bases map to TRBD1. J lost 7 bases, V lost 5 bases, and 3 bases had no gene match. Germline V gene sequence: CDR1 SGHTA, CDR2 FQGNSA. This CDR3 is 14 amino acids long.

In its sample, this clonotype was seen a few times. The chain has TRBV6-1 and TRBJ2-5; 7 bases fit TRBD1. With 1 base clipped from V and 2 bases from J, the junction kept 7 bases outside the gene matches. Germline V gene lookup returns CDR1 MNHNS and CDR2 SASEGT. The CDR3 totals 16 residues. In DNA, the CDR3 is TGTGCCAGCAGTGAAGATTTCAGGGGGATTCAAGAGACCCAGTACTTC. Protein product: CASSEDFRGIQETQYF.

The rearrangement joins TRBV9 to TRBJ1-6; D unclear. Per the germline V gene, CDR1 is SGDLS and CDR2 is YYNGEE. The CDR3 covers 13 residues. V lost 3 bases and J 4 bases, leaving 5 bases between the germline ends. This chain's CDR3 is CASSEIYNSPLHF. The DNA for the CDR3 is TGTGCCAGCAGCGAGATATATAATTCACCCCTCCACTTT.

The chain uses TRBV28 and TRBJ1-1; D ambiguous. The CDR3 runs 11 residues. Germline loops: CDR1 MDHEN, CDR2 SYDVKM. With 3 bases removed from V and 7 bases from J, the gap between germline ends came to 6 bases. In DNA, the CDR3 is TGTGCCAGCAGTTTTCAGCATGAAGCTTTCTTT. The encoded protein is CASSFQHEAFF. Full variable domain (remainder filled in from reference TRBV28 and TRBJ1-1): DVKVTQSSRYLVKRTGEKVFLECVQDMDHENMFWYRQDPGLGLRLIYFSYDVKMKEKGDIPEGYSVSREKKERFSLILESASTNQTSMYLCASSFQHEAFFGQGTRLTVV.

V usage is TRBV6-2 or TRBV6-3 and J usage is TRBJ2-1, with D perhaps TRBD1 (5 bases). This CDR3 contains 18 residues. With 0 bases removed from V and 7 bases from J, the gap between germline ends came to 22 bases. The germline V gene encodes CDR1 MNHEY and CDR2 SVGEGT. The CDR3 loop is CASSYSISRAKDDNEQFF. In DNA, the CDR3 is TGTGCCAGCAGTTACTCGATAAGCAGGGCGAAGGATGATAATGAGCAGTTCTTC.

This clonotype has just a few counts. The CDR3 spells CASKEWLQSSYNSPLHF. The CDR3 region has the DNA TGTGCCAGCAAGGAGTGGCTCCAGAGCTCCTATAATTCACCCCTCCACTTT. V is TRBV6-1 and J is TRBJ1-6; no definite D call. Per the germline V gene, CDR1 is MNHNS and CDR2 is SASEGT. The length of the CDR3 is 17 residues. Deletions cut 7 bases from V and 0 bases from J, with 16 bases between.

The chain links TRBV27 to TRBJ1-6; a possible D gene is TRBD1 (5 bases). Germline lookup yields CDR1 MNHEY and CDR2 SMNVEV (reference sequence). V lost 6 bases to trimming and J lost 6 bases, with 15 bases between them. This CDR3 has 15 amino acids. The CDR3 reads CASRMTRGSNSPLHF. CDR3 DNA: TGTGCCAGCAGGATGACCCGGGGGTCTAATTCACCCCTCCACTTT.

The gene calls are TRBV5-1 and TRBJ2-1; 8 bases are shared with TRBD1. The CDR3 spans 15 residues. Per the germline V gene, CDR1 is SGHRS and CDR2 is YFSETQ. V was pared by 7 bases and J by 5 bases, with 11 bases of the junction left unmatched. CDR3 nucleotide sequence: TGCGCCAGCGCCGCCCGGACAGGGTCCGACAATGAGCAGTTCTTC. As protein: CASAARTGSDNEQFF.

This clonotype was seen only a few times. A read error may produce the germline difference seen at one junction end. The chain joins TRBV7-9 to TRBJ2-5; 11 positions agree with TRBD2. The CDR3 has 14 residues. Germline V gene lookup returns CDR1 SEHNR and CDR2 FQNEAQ (reference sequence). CDR3 loop: CASSIAGGDETQYF. The CDR3 coding sequence is TGTGCCAGCAGCATAGCGGGAGGGGACGAGACCCAGTACTTC.

The rearrangement uses TRBV6-1 and TRBJ1-2; a possible D gene is TRBD1 (5 bases). Trimming stripped 7 bases from V and 6 bases from J, with 12 bases between. Germline CDR1 MNHNS, CDR2 SASEGT. The CDR3 consists of 12 residues. The CDR3 protein is CASTRGTDGYTF. The CDR3 DNA reads TGTGCCAGCACTCGAGGGACGGATGGCTACACCTTC.

The chain links TRBV6-2 or TRBV6-3 to TRBJ2-7; D is possibly TRBD1 (5 bases). In germline, CDR1 is MNHEY, CDR2 SVGEGT. V lost 5 bases, J lost 2 bases, and 7 bases lay in between. The CDR3 loop spans 12 amino acids. CDR3 bases: TGTGCCAGCAGTCGGACACCCTACGAGCAGTACTTC. Protein product: CASSRTPYEQYF.